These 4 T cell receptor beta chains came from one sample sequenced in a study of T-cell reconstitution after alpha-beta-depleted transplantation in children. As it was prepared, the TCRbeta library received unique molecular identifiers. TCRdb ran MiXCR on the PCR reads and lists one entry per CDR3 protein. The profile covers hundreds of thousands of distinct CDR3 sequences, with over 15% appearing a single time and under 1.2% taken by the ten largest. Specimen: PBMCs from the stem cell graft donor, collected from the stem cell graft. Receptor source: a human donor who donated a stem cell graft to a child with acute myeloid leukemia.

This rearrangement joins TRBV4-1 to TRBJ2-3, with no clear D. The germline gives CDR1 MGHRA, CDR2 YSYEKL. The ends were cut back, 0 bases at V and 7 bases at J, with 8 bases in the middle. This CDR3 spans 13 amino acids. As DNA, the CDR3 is TGCGCCAGCAGCCAAGATCGGCTCCATACGCAGTATTTT. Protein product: CASSQDRLHTQYF.

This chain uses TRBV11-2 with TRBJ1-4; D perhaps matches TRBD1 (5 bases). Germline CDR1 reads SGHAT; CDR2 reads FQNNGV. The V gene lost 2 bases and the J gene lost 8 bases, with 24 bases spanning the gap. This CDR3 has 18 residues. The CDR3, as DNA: TGTGCCAGCAGCTTACGACTGTGGGGCATCGACCGCCACGAAAAACTGTTTTTT. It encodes CASSLRLWGIDRHEKLFF.

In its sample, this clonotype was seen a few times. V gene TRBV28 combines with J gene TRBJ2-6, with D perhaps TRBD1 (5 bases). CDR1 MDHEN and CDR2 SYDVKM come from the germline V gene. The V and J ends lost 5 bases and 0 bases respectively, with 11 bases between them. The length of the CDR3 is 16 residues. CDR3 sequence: CASSPQVFSGANVLTF. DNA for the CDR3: TGTGCCAGCAGTCCACAGGTTTTCTCTGGGGCCAACGTCCTGACTTTC.

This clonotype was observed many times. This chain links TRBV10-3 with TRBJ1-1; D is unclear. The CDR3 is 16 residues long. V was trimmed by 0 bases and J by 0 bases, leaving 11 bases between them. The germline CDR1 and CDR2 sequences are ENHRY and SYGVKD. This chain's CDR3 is CAISESLTVLNTEAFF. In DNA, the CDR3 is TGTGCCATCAGTGAGTCTTTAACGGTTTTGAACACTGAAGCTTTCTTT.